This TCR beta chain was found in a study of T cell responses to AZD1222 COVID-19 vaccine. The V and J ends lost 7 bases and 5 bases, in that order; junction bases with no gene match: 8. This CDR3 is 15 amino acids long. Germline assignment: CDR1 MDHEN and CDR2 SYDVKM. TCRdb keeps only in-frame clones here, not all; method: immunoSEQ multiplex PCR. The table has 150,000 to 160,000 clones, about nine tenths seen once. The sequences come from peripheral blood, collected on day 0 of AZD1222 vaccination. This TCR was recovered from an adult in good health. The chain joins TRBV28 to TRBJ2-1, with 10 positions matching TRBD2. In DNA form, the CDR3 reads TGTGCCAGCATCCTAGCGGGAGTTTCTCACAATGAGCAGTTCTTC. Translating gives CASILAGVSHNEQFF.